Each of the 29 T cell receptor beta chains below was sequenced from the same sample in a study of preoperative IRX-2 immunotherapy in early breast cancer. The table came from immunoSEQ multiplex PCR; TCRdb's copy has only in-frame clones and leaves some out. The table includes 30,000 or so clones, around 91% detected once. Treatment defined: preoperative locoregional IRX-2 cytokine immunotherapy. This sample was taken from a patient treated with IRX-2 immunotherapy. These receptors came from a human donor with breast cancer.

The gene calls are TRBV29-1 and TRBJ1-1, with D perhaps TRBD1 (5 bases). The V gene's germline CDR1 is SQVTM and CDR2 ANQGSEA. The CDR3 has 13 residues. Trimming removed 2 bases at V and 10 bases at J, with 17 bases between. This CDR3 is CSVEPQGLTGAFF. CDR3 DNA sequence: TGCAGCGTTGAACCCCAGGGCCTAACCGGAGCTTTCTTT.

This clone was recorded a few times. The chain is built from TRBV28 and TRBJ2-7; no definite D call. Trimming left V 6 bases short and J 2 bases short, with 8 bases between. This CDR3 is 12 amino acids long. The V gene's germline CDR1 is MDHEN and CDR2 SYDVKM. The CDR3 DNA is TGTGCCAGCAGCCTTCAAACCTACGAGCAGTACTTC. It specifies CASSLQTYEQYF.

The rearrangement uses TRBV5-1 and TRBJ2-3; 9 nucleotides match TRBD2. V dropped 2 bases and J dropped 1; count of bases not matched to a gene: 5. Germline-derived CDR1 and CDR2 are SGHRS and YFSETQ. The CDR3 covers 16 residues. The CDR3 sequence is CASSFGSGSGTDTQYF. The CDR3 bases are TGCGCCAGCAGCTTTGGTAGCGGGAGCGGCACAGATACGCAGTATTTT.

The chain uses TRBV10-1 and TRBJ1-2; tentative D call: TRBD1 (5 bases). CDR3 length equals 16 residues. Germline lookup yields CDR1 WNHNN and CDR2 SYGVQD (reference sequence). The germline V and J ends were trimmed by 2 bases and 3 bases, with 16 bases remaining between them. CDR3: CASSEPGDPVHYGYTF. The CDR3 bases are TGCGCCAGCAGTGAGCCGGGGGATCCTGTACACTATGGCTACACCTTC.

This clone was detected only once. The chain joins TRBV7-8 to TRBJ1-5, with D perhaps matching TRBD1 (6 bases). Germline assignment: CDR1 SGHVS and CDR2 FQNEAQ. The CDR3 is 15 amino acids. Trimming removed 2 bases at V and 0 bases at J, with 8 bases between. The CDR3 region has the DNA TGTGCCAGCAGCTTAACAGGGCATAGCAATCAGCCCCAGCATTTT. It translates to CASSLTGHSNQPQHF.

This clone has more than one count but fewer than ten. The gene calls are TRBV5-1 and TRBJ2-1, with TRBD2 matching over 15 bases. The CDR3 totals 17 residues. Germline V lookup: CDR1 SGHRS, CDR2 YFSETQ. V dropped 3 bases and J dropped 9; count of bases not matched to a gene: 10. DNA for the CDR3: TGCGCCAGCAGCTCCCATTGGACTAGCGGGGGGGCAGGTGAGCAGTTCTTC. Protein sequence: CASSSHWTSGGAGEQFF.

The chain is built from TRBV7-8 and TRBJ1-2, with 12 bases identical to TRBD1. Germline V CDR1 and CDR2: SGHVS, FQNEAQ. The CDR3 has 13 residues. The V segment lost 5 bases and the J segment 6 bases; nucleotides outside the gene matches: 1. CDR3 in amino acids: CASSRDRGHGYTF. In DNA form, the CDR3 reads TGTGCCAGCAGCCGGGACAGGGGGCATGGCTACACCTTC.

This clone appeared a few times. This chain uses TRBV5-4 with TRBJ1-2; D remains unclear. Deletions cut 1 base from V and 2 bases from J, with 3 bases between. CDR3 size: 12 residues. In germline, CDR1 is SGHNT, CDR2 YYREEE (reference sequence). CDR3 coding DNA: TGTGCCAGCAGCTTGAGCAACTATGGCTACACCTTC. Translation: CASSLSNYGYTF.

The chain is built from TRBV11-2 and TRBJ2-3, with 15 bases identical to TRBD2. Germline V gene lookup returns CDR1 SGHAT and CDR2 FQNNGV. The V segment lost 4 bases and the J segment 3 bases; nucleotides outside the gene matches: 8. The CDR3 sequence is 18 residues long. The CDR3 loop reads CASSSWTSGREGTDTQYF. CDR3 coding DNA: TGTGCCAGCAGCTCCTGGACTAGCGGGAGGGAAGGTACAGATACGCAGTATTTT.

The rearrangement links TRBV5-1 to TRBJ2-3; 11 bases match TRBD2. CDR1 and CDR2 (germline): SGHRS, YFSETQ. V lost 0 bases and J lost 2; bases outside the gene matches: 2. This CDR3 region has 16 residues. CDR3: CASSLGTSGLTDTQYF. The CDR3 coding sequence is TGCGCCAGCAGCTTGGGGACTAGCGGGCTCACAGATACGCAGTATTTT.

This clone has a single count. CDR3 residues: CSAKEAGNTIYF. Written as DNA, the CDR3 is TGCAGCGCCAAGGAGGCTGGAAACACCATATATTTT. The chain combines TRBV29-1 with TRBJ1-3, with D unclear. The V and J ends lost 7 bases and 2 bases respectively, with 9 bases between them. CDR1 SQVTM and CDR2 ANQGSEA come from the germline V gene. This CDR3 contains 12 residues.

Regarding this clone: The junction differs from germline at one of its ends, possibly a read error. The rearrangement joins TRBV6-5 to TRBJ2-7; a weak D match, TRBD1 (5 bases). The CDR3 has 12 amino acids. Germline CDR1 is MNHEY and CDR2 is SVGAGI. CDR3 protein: CASSGDSETANF. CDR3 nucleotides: TGTGCCAGCAGCGGAGACAGTGAGACGGCCAACTTC.

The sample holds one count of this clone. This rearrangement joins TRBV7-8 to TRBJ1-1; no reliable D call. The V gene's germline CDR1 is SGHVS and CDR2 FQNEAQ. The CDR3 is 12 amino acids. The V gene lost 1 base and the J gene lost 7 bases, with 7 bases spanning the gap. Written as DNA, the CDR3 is TGTGCCAGCAGCTTAGAACAACGTGAAGCTTTCTTT. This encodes CASSLEQREAFF. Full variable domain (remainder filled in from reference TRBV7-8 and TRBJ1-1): GAGVSQSPRYKVAKRGQDVALRCDPISGHVSLFWYQQALGQGPEFLTYFQNEAQLDKSGLPSDRFFAERPEGSVSTLKIQRTQQEDSAVYLCASSLEQREAFFGQGTRLTVV.

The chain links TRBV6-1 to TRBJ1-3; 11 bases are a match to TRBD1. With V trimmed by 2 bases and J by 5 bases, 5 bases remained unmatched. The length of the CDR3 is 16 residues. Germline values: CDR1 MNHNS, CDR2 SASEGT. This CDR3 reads CASSEIRTGGRNTIYF. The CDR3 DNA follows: TGTGCCAGCAGTGAAATTAGGACAGGGGGCAGAAACACCATATATTTT.

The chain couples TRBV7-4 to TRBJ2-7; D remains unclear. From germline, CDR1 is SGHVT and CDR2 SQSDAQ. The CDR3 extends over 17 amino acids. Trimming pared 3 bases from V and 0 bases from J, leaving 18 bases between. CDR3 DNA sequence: TGTGCCAGCAGCTTGGCCCCCTTAGGCTGGAGCTCCTACGAGCAGTACTTC. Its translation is CASSLAPLGWSSYEQYF.

CDR3 nucleotides: TGTGCCAGCAGCATCCCGGGACTAGCGGGAGCCGATGAGCAGTTCTTC. As protein: CASSIPGLAGADEQFF. The chain combines TRBV5-4 with TRBJ2-1; 14 bases are a match to TRBD2. CDR3 length equals 16 residues. The ends lost 4 bases at V and 8 bases at J; junction bases unmatched: 8. Germline V gene sequence: CDR1 SGHNT, CDR2 YYREEE (reference sequence).

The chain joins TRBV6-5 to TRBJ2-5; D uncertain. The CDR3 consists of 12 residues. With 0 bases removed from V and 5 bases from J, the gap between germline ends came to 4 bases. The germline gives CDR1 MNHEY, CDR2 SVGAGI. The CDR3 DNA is TGTGCCAGCAGTTACTCGAGCGAGACCCAGTACTTC. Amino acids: CASSYSSETQYF.

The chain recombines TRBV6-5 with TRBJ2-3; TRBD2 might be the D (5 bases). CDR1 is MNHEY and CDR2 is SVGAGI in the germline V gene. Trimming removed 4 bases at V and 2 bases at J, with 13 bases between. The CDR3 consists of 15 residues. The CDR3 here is CASSLLPGDTDTQYF. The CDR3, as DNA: TGTGCCAGCAGTTTACTTCCCGGGGACACAGATACGCAGTATTTT.

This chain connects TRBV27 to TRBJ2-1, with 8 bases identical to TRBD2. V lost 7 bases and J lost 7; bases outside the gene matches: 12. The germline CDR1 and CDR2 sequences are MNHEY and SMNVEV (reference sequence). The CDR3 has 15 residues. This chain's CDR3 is CASTPIFPSGNEQFF. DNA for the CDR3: TGTGCCAGCACCCCGATTTTTCCTAGCGGGAATGAGCAGTTCTTC.

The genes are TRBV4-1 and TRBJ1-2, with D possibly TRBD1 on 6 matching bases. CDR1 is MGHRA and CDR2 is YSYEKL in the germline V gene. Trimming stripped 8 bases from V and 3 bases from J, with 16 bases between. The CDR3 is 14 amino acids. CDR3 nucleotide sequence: TGCGCCAGCGGGTTGGGGGGCCCAGACTATGGCTACACCTTC. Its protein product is CASGLGGPDYGYTF.

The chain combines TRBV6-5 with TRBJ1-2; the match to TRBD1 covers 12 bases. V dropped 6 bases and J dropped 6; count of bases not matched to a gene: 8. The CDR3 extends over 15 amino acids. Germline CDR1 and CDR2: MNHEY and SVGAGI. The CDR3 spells CASRGTGGEVHGYTF. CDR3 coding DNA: TGTGCCAGCAGGGGGACAGGGGGCGAAGTACATGGCTACACCTTC.

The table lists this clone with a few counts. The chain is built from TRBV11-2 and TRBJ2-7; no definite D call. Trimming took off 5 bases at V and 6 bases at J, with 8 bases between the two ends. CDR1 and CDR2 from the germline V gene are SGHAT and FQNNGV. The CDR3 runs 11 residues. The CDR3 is CASSDQSEQYF. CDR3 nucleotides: TGTGCCAGCAGCGATCAAAGCGAGCAGTACTTC.

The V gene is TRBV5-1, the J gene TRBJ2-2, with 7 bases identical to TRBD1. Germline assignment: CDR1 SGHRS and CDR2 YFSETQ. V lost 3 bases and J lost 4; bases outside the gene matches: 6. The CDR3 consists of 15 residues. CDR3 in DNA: TGCGCCAGCAGCTCCGGGACAGCTCCCACCGGGGAGCTGTTTTTT. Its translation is CASSSGTAPTGELFF.

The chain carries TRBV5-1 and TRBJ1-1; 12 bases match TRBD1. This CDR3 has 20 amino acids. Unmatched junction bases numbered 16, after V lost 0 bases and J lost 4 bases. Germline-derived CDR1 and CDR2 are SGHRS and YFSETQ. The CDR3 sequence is CASSLGLRPGTGGVSTEAFF. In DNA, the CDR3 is TGCGCCAGCAGCTTGGGCCTCAGGCCCGGGACAGGGGGCGTTAGCACTGAAGCTTTCTTT. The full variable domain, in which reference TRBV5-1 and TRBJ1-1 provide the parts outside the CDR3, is KAGVTQTPRYLIKTRGQQVTLSCSPISGHRSVSWYQQTPGQGLQFLFEYFSETQRNKGNFPGRFSGRQFSNSRSEMNVSTLELGDSALYLCASSLGLRPGTGGVSTEAFFGQGTRLTVV.

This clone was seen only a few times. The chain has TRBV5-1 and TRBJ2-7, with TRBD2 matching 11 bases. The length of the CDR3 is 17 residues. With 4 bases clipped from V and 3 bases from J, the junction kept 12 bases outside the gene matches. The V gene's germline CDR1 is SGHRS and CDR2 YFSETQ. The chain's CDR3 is CASSVAVAGGLDYEQYF. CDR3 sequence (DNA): TGCGCCAGCAGCGTGGCGGTAGCGGGAGGGCTGGACTACGAGCAGTACTTC.

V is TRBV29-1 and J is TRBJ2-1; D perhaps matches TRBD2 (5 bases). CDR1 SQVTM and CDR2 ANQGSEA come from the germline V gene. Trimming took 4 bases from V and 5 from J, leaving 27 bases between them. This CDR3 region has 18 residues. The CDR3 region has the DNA TGCAGCGTTGGCGGCCGGTTTACCGGCATGAGGGCGGACAATGAGCAGTTCTTC. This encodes CSVGGRFTGMRADNEQFF.

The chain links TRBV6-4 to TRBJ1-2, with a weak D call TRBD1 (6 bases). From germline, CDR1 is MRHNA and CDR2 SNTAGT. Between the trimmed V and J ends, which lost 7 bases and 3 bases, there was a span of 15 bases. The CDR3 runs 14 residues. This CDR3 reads CASKNRESDYGYTF. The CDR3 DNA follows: TGTGCCAGCAAAAACAGGGAGTCCGACTATGGCTACACCTTC.

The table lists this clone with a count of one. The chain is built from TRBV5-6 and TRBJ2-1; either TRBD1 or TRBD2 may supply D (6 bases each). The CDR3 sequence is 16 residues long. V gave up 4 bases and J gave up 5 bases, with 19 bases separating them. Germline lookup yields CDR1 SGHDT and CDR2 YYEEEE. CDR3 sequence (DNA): TGTGCCAGCAGCAAAACAGGGAGGAGGGCTAACAATGAGCAGTTCTTC. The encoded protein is CASSKTGRRANNEQFF.

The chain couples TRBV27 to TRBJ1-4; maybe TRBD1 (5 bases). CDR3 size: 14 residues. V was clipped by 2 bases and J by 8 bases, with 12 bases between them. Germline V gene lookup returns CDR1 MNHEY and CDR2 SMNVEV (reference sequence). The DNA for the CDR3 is TGTGCCAGCAGTTTAGACGGGGACTCGGAAAAACTGTTTTTT. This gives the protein CASSLDGDSEKLFF.